This T cell receptor beta chain was obtained from a study of tumor and adjacent non-tumor tissue in lung cancer. Study-level background: On average, productive TCRbeta reads reached some 4.2 million per sample. The study's findings and limits: Compared with tumor, normal lung showed significantly lower TCR diversity.

A modified ARM-PCR protocol with three rounds of nested PCR amplified TCRbeta. TCRdb called the multiplex PCR reads again in MiXCR, with one record for every CDR3 protein. Among under 150,000 distinct CDR3 sequences listed, around 67% were seen once. Details on this clonotype: Its antigen is still unknown.

This sample's RNA came from whole unsorted tissue. Germline V gene lookup returns CDR1 MNHEY and CDR2 SVGAGI. The CDR3 length is 15 residues. Trimming removed 0 bases at V and 3 bases at J, with 12 bases between. The TCR sequence derives from a man between 60 and 70 years old with small cell lung cancer. The rearrangement links TRBV6-5 to TRBJ2-7; D remains unclear. The sequenced sample was lung tumor tissue. CDR3 in amino acids: CASSYSFDQVYEQYF. The CDR3 nucleotides are TGTGCCAGCAGTTACTCGTTTGACCAAGTCTACGAGCAGTACTTC.